This T cell receptor beta chain derives from a study of blood T cell repertoires in COVID-19. As for the study in general: Material from acute and convalescent COVID-19 was sourced from the United States, Italy and Spain. The cDNA or gDNA used as material had been derived from T cells, B-cell-depleted T cells, or PBMCs.

Germline loops: CDR1 MNHEY, CDR2 SMNVEV (reference sequence). Trimming removed 5 bases from V and 4 bases from J; junction bases left unmatched: 2. The CDR3 totals 15 residues. Methods used by the authors: Amplification of reference gene primers was used by the study to estimate nucleated cell counts. Profiled with immunoSEQ multiplex PCR; TCRdb holds only in-frame clones, not every one. V and J calls and clone size follow that table, whereas D and trimming were derived from the DNA. Here the sample spans just under 250,000 clones, around 88% being singletons. The V gene is TRBV27, the J gene TRBJ2-5, with TRBD2 identical over 15 bases. This TCR derives from a woman in her twenties or thirties who had recovered from COVID-19. The specimen sequenced was peripheral blood. The CDR3 reads CASSGGLAGGETQYF. CDR3 in DNA: TGTGCCAGCAGTGGGGGACTAGCGGGGGGAGAGACCCAGTACTTC.